The 26 T cell receptor beta chains reported below all come from one sample, sequenced in a study of T cell repertoires in cytomegalovirus infection. The antigens these receptors bind are not known. TCRdb recomputed calls from the reads with MiXCR, one row per CDR3 protein. The table lists around 800,000 distinct CDR3 sequences, about 30% of them singletons. Specimen: cultured CD8+ T cells from PBMCs, collected from culture after CMV antigen stimulation. Receptors were obtained from a human donor in good health (CMV status not recorded). Some clones in this sample may be carry-over from other donors' samples.

The gene calls are TRBV10-3 and TRBJ1-2; 7 nucleotides agree with TRBD1. Trimming took 5 bases from V and 4 from J; bases not matched to a gene: 16. CDR1 is ENHRY and CDR2 is SYGVKD in the germline V gene. The CDR3 covers 17 residues. The CDR3 loop reads CAISFPIIGTDSYGYTF. The CDR3 DNA is TGTGCCATCAGTTTCCCTATTATAGGGACAGATTCCTATGGCTACACCTTC.

This chain links TRBV6-1 with TRBJ2-3; the match to TRBD2 covers 7 bases. There are 13 residues in the CDR3. V was pared by 3 bases and J by 5 bases, with 2 bases of the junction left unmatched. Germline-derived CDR1 and CDR2 are MNHNS and SASEGT. The CDR3 loop reads CASSEPGGDTQYF. The CDR3, as DNA: TGTGCCAGCAGTGAGCCGGGGGGAGATACGCAGTATTTT.

This clonotype was seen a few times. This chain uses TRBV27 with TRBJ2-2, with 8 bases fitting TRBD1. V was pared by 0 bases and J by 6 bases, with 9 bases of the junction left unmatched. From germline, CDR1 is MNHEY and CDR2 SMNVEV (reference sequence). CDR3 size: 17 residues. In DNA form, the CDR3 reads TGTGCCAGCAGTTTATCCCACATCCAGGGGGCGGCCGGGGAGCTGTTTTTT. Its protein product is CASSLSHIQGAAGELFF.

This clonotype showed up just once. The J gene is TRBJ1-1, the V gene TRBV12-5; D may be TRBD1 (5 bases). V was shortened by 1 base and J by 7 bases, with 16 bases between the two germline ends. This CDR3 is 15 amino acids long. CDR1 LGHNT and CDR2 FRNRAP come from the germline V gene. CDR3 in DNA: TGTGCTAGTGGTTTGGCCTCCTTGGGGGGTAGTGAAGCTTTCTTT. Translation: CASGLASLGGSEAFF.

This sequence joins TRBV27 and TRBJ2-3; 9 bases fit TRBD1. Germline-derived CDR1 and CDR2 are MNHEY and SMNVEV (reference sequence). The CDR3 is 17 residues long. J lost 2 bases, V lost 6 bases, and 12 bases had no gene match. The CDR3 loop is CASSPTRTGVITDTQYF. The CDR3 DNA follows: TGTGCCAGCAGCCCTACACGGACAGGGGTCATCACAGATACGCAGTATTTT.

This clonotype was seen only a few times. The genes are TRBV6-1 and TRBJ2-1; 9 bases match TRBD2. The germline V gene encodes CDR1 MNHNS and CDR2 SASEGT. Trimming took 5 bases from V and 0 from J; bases not matched to a gene: 14. The CDR3 is made up of 19 amino acids. The CDR3 sequence is CASSPPGAGGSRSYNEQFF. The CDR3 DNA is TGTGCCAGCAGTCCCCCAGGAGCGGGGGGAAGTCGCTCCTACAATGAGCAGTTCTTC.

In its sample, this clonotype was seen many times. This sequence joins TRBV7-3 and TRBJ1-1; D is ambiguous. Germline V CDR1 and CDR2: SGHTA, FQGTGA. V shed 5 bases and J shed 1 base, with 17 bases lying between them. The CDR3 has 16 amino acids. Written as DNA, the CDR3 is TGTGCCAGCAGCAAATTATGGCGGCAGGAGAACACTGAAGCTTTCTTT. Translating gives CASSKLWRQENTEAFF.

This rearrangement joins TRBV4-1 to TRBJ1-5; the D is unclear. This CDR3 has 15 residues. The V gene lost 3 bases and the J gene lost 2 bases, with 11 bases spanning the gap. Germline CDR1 MGHRA, CDR2 YSYEKL. In DNA form, the CDR3 reads TGCGCCAGCAGCCAGGGAGACAACGGCAATCAGCCCCAGCATTTT. Translating it yields CASSQGDNGNQPQHF.

V usage is TRBV7-2 and J usage is TRBJ1-5, with 8 nucleotides matching TRBD1. The CDR3 loop spans 14 amino acids. Unmatched junction bases numbered 3, after V lost 3 bases and J lost 5 bases. Germline V gene lookup returns CDR1 SGHTA and CDR2 FQGNSA. Here the CDR3 DNA reads TGTGCCAGCAGCTTTACAGGGGGATATCAGCCCCAGCATTTT. Translated: CASSFTGGYQPQHF.

This clonotype was observed a handful of times. V is TRBV7-9 and J is TRBJ2-7; TRBD2 agrees at 9 bases. Germline V lookup: CDR1 SEHNR, CDR2 FQNEAQ (reference sequence). With V trimmed by 7 bases and J by 2 bases, 9 bases remained unmatched. CDR3 length: 15 residues. The CDR3 DNA reads TGTGCCAGCATCGGAGGGGCTAGCGGGACCTACGAGCAGTACTTC. Amino acid sequence: CASIGGASGTYEQYF.

This clonotype was counted between two and nine times. The gene calls are TRBV4-2 and TRBJ2-1; TRBD2 matches at 10 bases. Germline trimming cut 4 bases from V and 4 bases from J; bases unmatched to any gene: 4. The CDR3 totals 15 residues. CDR1 and CDR2 from the germline V gene are LGHNA and YNFKEQ. The CDR3 coding sequence is TGTGCCAGCAGCCCAGGTAGCGGGGGGTACAATGAGCAGTTCTTC. Translating it yields CASSPGSGGYNEQFF.

The chain recombines TRBV12-3 or TRBV12-4 with TRBJ1-6; 7 bases are a match to TRBD1. The V segment lost 5 bases and the J segment 10 bases; nucleotides outside the gene matches: 5. This CDR3 comprises 13 residues. Here the CDR3 reads CASSQSTGSPLHF. CDR3 bases: TGTGCCAGCAGTCAATCGACAGGGTCACCCCTCCACTTT.

There are a few counts of this clonotype. This chain connects TRBV10-3 to TRBJ2-7; no definite D call. Germline CDR1 is ENHRY and CDR2 is SYGVKD. The V end lost 3 bases, the J end lost 0 bases, and 3 bases lay between the germline ends. This CDR3 region has 12 residues. Here the CDR3 reads CAISDGSYEQYF. As DNA, the CDR3 is TGTGCCATCAGTGACGGCTCCTACGAGCAGTACTTC.

This clonotype was detected only a few times. V and J are TRBV7-2 and TRBJ1-2; possible D gene TRBD1, 6 bases. The CDR3 loop spans 13 amino acids. The V end lost 4 bases, the J end lost 7 bases, and 13 bases lay between the germline ends. The germline gives CDR1 SGHTA, CDR2 FQGNSA. The CDR3 nucleotides are TGTGCCAGCAGCTCGGGAGGGGGTGGTGGCTACACCTTC. Translating gives CASSSGGGGGYTF.

This clonotype was found a few times. The CDR3, as DNA: TGTGCCAGCAGTTTATCCAGGGGCCATAATTCACCCCTCCACTTT. Its protein is CASSLSRGHNSPLHF. The chain joins TRBV12-3 or TRBV12-4 to TRBJ1-6, with a weak D call TRBD1 (6 bases). This CDR3 is 15 amino acids long. The V end was cut by 2 bases, the J end by 5 bases, with 10 bases between.

Worth noting for this clonotype: A read error may be the cause here, since a much bigger clone is one base away. V usage is TRBV7-2 and J usage is TRBJ2-2; 9 nucleotides line up with TRBD2. This CDR3 has 17 amino acids. The V gene's germline CDR1 is SGHTA and CDR2 FQGNSA. The CDR3 DNA reads TGTGCCAGCAGCCGCTTGTCTAGCGGGGCTAACACCGAGGAGCTGTTTTTT. It translates to CASSRLSSGANTEELFF.

This CDR3 is CASSKTDRNHEQYF. DNA for the CDR3: TGTGCCAGCAGCAAAACGGACAGGAATCACGAGCAGTACTTC. V is TRBV7-2 and J is TRBJ2-7; 7 bases align to TRBD1. The J segment lost 5 bases and the V segment lost 5 bases, leaving 9 bases of the junction unmatched. The CDR3 has 14 amino acids. Germline V gene sequence: CDR1 SGHTA, CDR2 FQGNSA.

The chain carries TRBV28 and TRBJ1-5; D ambiguous. This CDR3 has 13 amino acids. Trimming cost V 3 bases and J 0 bases, with 3 bases left between them. Germline lookup yields CDR1 MDHEN and CDR2 SYDVKM. This chain's CDR3 is CASSFPSNQPQHF. Written as DNA, the CDR3 is TGTGCCAGCAGTTTCCCTAGCAATCAGCCCCAGCATTTT.

In nucleotides, the CDR3 is TGTGCCAGCAGCTCTAGGACTAGCGGGGAGGCGAGGTATGAGCAGTTCTTC. This sequence encodes CASSSRTSGEARYEQFF. The chain links TRBV9 to TRBJ2-1, with 12 nucleotides matching TRBD2. Losses at the gene ends were 4 bases for V and 8 bases for J; bases not matched to a gene: 13. The germline V gene encodes CDR1 SGDLS and CDR2 YYNGEE. This CDR3 spans 17 amino acids.

Written as DNA, the CDR3 is TGTGCCAGCAGCCAAGATGGGGGGATCTCGTTGATGTCCGGGGAGCTGTTTTTT. It specifies CASSQDGGISLMSGELFF. The rearrangement links TRBV3-1 to TRBJ2-2; D might be TRBD2 (6 bases). Looked up from germline, CDR1 is LGHDT and CDR2 is YNNKEL (reference sequence). This CDR3 is built from 18 residues. Between the trimmed V and J ends, which lost 0 bases and 6 bases, there was a span of 20 bases.

This clonotype was detected a few times. The chain has TRBV19 and TRBJ2-1, with D possibly being TRBD1 or TRBD2 (5 bases each). Germline V gives CDR1 LNHDA, CDR2 SQIVND (reference sequence). The CDR3 runs to 15 residues. V lost 1 base, J lost 7 bases, and 14 bases lay in between. CDR3 residues: CASSIGGSLNNEQFF. CDR3 sequence (DNA): TGTGCCAGTAGTATAGGGGGGAGTTTAAATAATGAGCAGTTCTTC.

The V call is TRBV4-1, the J call TRBJ2-2; possible D gene TRBD1, 6 bases. Germline assignment: CDR1 MGHRA and CDR2 YSYEKL. V was trimmed by 2 bases and J by 5 bases, leaving 12 bases between them. The CDR3 runs 15 residues. As DNA, the CDR3 is TGCGCCAGCAGCCAATCCCCGACAGGAACCGGGGAGCTGTTTTTT. This translates into CASSQSPTGTGELFF.

Only a few counts were recorded for this clonotype. J is TRBJ1-4 and V is TRBV12-3 or TRBV12-4, with 8 bases matching TRBD1. The ends lost 5 bases at V and 0 bases at J; junction bases unmatched: 8. This CDR3 contains 17 residues. The CDR3 sequence: CASSLWTGLATNEKLFF. As DNA, the CDR3 is TGTGCCAGCAGTCTTTGGACAGGGCTTGCAACTAATGAAAAACTGTTTTTT.

The rearrangement uses TRBV27 and TRBJ2-3, with TRBD2 matching over 16 bases. The CDR3 contains 19 residues. V shed 6 bases, J shed 2 bases, and the junction held 11 bases outside the gene matches. Germline CDR1 is MNHEY and CDR2 is SMNVEV (reference sequence). CDR3 in amino acids: CASRPLGLAGGYTTDTQYF. The DNA of the CDR3 is TGTGCCAGCAGGCCCCTGGGACTAGCGGGGGGGTATACCACAGATACGCAGTATTTT.

The genes are TRBV27 and TRBJ2-1, with TRBD1 matching over 8 bases. CDR1 and CDR2 from the germline V gene are MNHEY and SMNVEV (reference sequence). Trimming took 6 bases from V and 4 from J; bases not matched to a gene: 8. The CDR3 covers 15 residues. In DNA form, the CDR3 reads TGTGCCAGCAGCATTGACAGGGGTCCTTACAATGAGCAGTTCTTC. Its translation is CASSIDRGPYNEQFF.

V is TRBV27 and J is TRBJ1-1, with D possibly matching TRBD1 (5 bases). Germline lookup yields CDR1 MNHEY and CDR2 SMNVEV (reference sequence). This CDR3 is 11 amino acids long. V lost 10 bases and J lost 7, with 13 bases in between. The CDR3 region has the DNA TGTGCCACTTCGGGGCAAGGTGAAGCTTTCTTT. Its translation: CATSGQGEAFF.